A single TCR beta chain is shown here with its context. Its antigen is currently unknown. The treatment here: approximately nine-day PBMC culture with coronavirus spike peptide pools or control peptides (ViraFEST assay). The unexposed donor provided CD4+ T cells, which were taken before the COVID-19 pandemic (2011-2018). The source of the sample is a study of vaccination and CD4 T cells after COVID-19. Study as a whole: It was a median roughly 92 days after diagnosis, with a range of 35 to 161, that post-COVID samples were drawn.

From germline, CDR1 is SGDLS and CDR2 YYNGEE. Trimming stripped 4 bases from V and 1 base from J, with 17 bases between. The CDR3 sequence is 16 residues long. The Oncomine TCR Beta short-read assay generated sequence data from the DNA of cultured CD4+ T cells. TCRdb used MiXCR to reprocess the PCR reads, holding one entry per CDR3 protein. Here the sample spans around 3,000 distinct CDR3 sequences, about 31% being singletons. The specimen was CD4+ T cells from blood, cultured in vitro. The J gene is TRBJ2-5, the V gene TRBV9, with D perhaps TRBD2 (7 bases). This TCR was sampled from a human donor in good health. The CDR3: CASSRGGGYLQETQYF. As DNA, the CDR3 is TGTGCCAGCAGCAGGGGCGGGGGCTACCTCCAAGAGACCCAGTACTTC.